This TCR beta chain was sequenced during a study of shared clonotypes between healthy human individuals. Points from the study as a whole: Among the subsets, naive ones generally showed larger estimated richness than memory ones. Non-shared clonotypes displayed generation probabilities falling below those of clonotypes present in all four donors.

Clones were sequenced by immunoSEQ multiplex PCR, and TCRdb holds only the in-frame ones, with some missing. The sample has 2 million to 2.5 million clones, approximately 94% seen once. V gave up 5 bases and J gave up 1 base; unmatched junction bases: 4. CDR3 length equals 14 residues. Germline values: CDR1 SGHRS, CDR2 YFSETQ. A single count supports this clone. Its antigen is currently unknown. Sequencing was done on a sample of naive CD4+ T cells sorted from blood. Subset of the sample: CD45RA+ positively selected. This chain links TRBV5-1 with TRBJ2-3; 7 positions agree with TRBD1. The origin of this receptor is a man between 18 and 29 years old in good health. The CDR3 DNA reads as TGCGCCAGCAGTTATACAGGGGGCACAGATACGCAGTATTTT. Amino acids: CASSYTGGTDTQYF.